This T cell receptor (beta chain) appears in the sequencing data of a study of CD8 T cells in Susac syndrome (dated by TCRdb to between 2018 and 2021). For the wider study: Whether CD8+ T cell activation and differentiation in Susac syndrome was antigen driven was tested using repertoire sequencing.

RNA was extracted using the RNeasy kit, and roughly 0.5 to 1 microgram was reverse transcribed with random hexamers. TCR beta CDR3 regions were amplified with the immunoSEQ multiplex PCR assay covering 54 Vbeta and 13 Jbeta segments. Bias from PCR amplification was corrected by using a synthetic template baseline for primer optimization and for computational correction. In the source study's methods: Reads were assigned to V, D and J genes according to IMGT and analyzed in immunoSEQ Analyzer, with only productive sequences retained. Clonality was calculated as one minus the Shannon entropy normalized by log2 of the number of productive unique sequences. Public and private clones were assessed among the 100 most prevalent clones of each patient and control. Clones were defined as Susac-specific when absent from the healthy and MS cohorts, from about 1,100 published viral clones and from other ImmuneACCESS disease sequences. Starting from the raw public reads, TCRdb applied fastp trimming at Q25, assembled clones with MiXCR and retained in-frame beta chains. Each CDR3 protein gets just one entry, which takes the most common genes and DNA from the rows behind it. In this record, the V and J calls reflect TCRdb's handling and not the investigators' own analysis. The sample data list some 200,000 distinct CDR3 sequences, and 90% to 95% of these were observed just once. Of the sample, just under 0.095% falls within the top ten clones.

Peripheral blood CD8+ and CD4+ T cells from healthy donors, Susac syndrome patients and multiple sclerosis patients were profiled using high-throughput TCR beta sequencing. Multiple sclerosis controls were treatment-naive patients with stable or active relapsing-remitting disease fulfilling revised McDonald criteria. Bulk CD8+ and CD4+ T cells were purified by magnetic negative isolation, whereas CD8+ TEMRA cells were enriched by FACS. Blood was collected in EDTA tubes and processed within 24 hours, with PBMCs isolated through density gradient centrifugation. PBMCs intended for TCR sequencing were cryopreserved in liquid nitrogen and were subsequently thawed in a 37 degrees C water bath. A purity of at least 90% was achieved for sorted or isolated CD4+, CD8+ and CD8+ TEMRA cells. A note on this clonotype: Its antigen specificity is not known. Base qualities were left out, and no much larger clone turns up one base away.

Study-wide findings and limitations: The number of individuals in the TCR sequencing and HLA analysis was recognized as being relatively small.

CDR1 and CDR2 are read off the germline V gene (reference sequence) as DFQATT and SNEGSKA. The CDR3 sequence holds 14 residues, the cysteine and phenylalanine included. This entry keeps only the CDR3 DNA: 42 bases, framed from base 1. Unmatched junction bases come to 11, with V trimmed by 7 bases and J by 3 bases. Here the chain combines TRBV20-1 and TRBJ2-5, with 7 junctional bases fitting TRBD2. The TCR comes from a human donor with multiple sclerosis. Sequencing was carried out using CD4+ T cells from PBMCs. The DNA is TGCAGTGGATTTAGACTAGCCGGGGAAGAGACCCAGTACTTC. Translated, this is CSGFRLAGEETQYF.